These T cell receptor beta chains were read from a single sample in a study of T cell responses to AZD1222 COVID-19 vaccine. The table came from immunoSEQ multiplex PCR; TCRdb's copy has only in-frame clones and leaves some out. The table records roughly 70,000 clones, around four fifths of them present only once. The sample in question was peripheral blood, obtained on day 0 of AZD1222 vaccination. All receptors come from an adult in good health. CDR3s include the opening cysteine and the closing phenylalanine or tryptophan. Each record gives: V gene, D gene, J gene, clone size, CDR3 protein, CDR3 DNA. A D gene is named only where the DNA matches it firmly. Expanded clones are given a class, and other clones once, few, many or no size at all.

TRBV7-8,NA,TRBJ2-2,NA,CASSPRSGGELFF,TGTGCCAGCAGCCCCCGGTCAGGCGGGGAGCTGTTTTTT
TRBV20-1,NA,TRBJ2-7,few,CSASSDNSYEQYF,TGCAGTGCTAGTTCGGACAACTCCTACGAGCAGTACTTC
TRBV7-2,NA,TRBJ1-3,NA,CASSLEGISGNTIYF,TGTGCCAGCAGCTTAGAGGGAATCTCTGGAAACACCATATATTTT
TRBV5-1,TRBD2,TRBJ2-3,NA,CASSLYGGGTDTQYF,TGCGCCAGCAGCTTGTATGGGGGGGGGACAGATACGCAGTATTTT
TRBV9,TRBD1,TRBJ2-7,NA,CASSVVGDSPREQYF,TGTGCCAGCAGCGTAGTTGGGGACAGCCCCCGCGAGCAGTACTTC
TRBV7-9,TRBD1,TRBJ1-1,NA,CASSPQGNPEAFF,TGTGCCAGCAGCCCACAGGGGAATCCTGAAGCTTTCTTT
TRBV4-2,TRBD2,TRBJ2-2,few,CASSPRLAVDTGELFF,TGTGCCAGCAGCCCCAGACTAGCGGTTGACACCGGGGAGCTGTTTTTT
TRBV23-1,NA,TRBJ1-2,NA,CASSRTGGRDHGYTF,TGCGCCAGCAGTCGAACGGGGGGGCGCGACCATGGCTACACCTTC
TRBV6-1,NA,TRBJ2-7,few,CASSEMDTSYEQYF,TGTGCCAGCAGTGAAATGGACACCTCCTACGAGCAGTACTTC
TRBV6-4,NA,TRBJ1-5,NA,CASTESPGNQPQHF,TGTGCCAGCACCGAGAGTCCCGGCAATCAGCCCCAGCATTTT
TRBV9,NA,TRBJ1-1,once,CASGPRDEAFF,TGTGCCAGCGGACCCCGGGACGAAGCTTTCTTT
TRBV4-2,NA,TRBJ2-7,NA,CASSQGGAAGLSYEQYF,TGTGCCAGCAGCCAAGGCGGGGCGGCGGGCCTCTCCTACGAGCAGTACTTC
TRBV5-1,TRBD2,TRBJ2-2,NA,CASSKRGGDTGELFF,TGCGCCAGCAGCAAGAGGGGAGGGGACACCGGGGAGCTGTTTTTT
TRBV7-2,NA,TRBJ2-6,NA,CASSSRPGTGANVLTF,TGTGCCAGCAGCTCCAGACCTGGAACTGGGGCCAACGTCCTGACTTTC
TRBV7-9,NA,TRBJ1-4,NA,CATQGFANEKLFF,TGTGCCACCCAAGGTTTCGCTAATGAAAAACTGTTTTTT